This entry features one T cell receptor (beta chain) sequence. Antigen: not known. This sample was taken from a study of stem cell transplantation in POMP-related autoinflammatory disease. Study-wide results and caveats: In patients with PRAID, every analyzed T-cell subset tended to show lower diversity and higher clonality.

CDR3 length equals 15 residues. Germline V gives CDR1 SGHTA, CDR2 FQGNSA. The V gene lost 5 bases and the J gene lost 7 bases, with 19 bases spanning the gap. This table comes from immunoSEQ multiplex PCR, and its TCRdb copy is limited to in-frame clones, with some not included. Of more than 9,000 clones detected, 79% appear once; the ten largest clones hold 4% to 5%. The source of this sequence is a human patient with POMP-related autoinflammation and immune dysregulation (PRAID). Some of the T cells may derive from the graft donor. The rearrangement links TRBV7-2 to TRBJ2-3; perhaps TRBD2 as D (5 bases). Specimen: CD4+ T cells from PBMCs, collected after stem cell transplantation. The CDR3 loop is CASSPWGETFNTQYF. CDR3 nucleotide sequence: TGTGCCAGCAGCCCGTGGGGAGAGACCTTCAATACGCAGTATTTT.